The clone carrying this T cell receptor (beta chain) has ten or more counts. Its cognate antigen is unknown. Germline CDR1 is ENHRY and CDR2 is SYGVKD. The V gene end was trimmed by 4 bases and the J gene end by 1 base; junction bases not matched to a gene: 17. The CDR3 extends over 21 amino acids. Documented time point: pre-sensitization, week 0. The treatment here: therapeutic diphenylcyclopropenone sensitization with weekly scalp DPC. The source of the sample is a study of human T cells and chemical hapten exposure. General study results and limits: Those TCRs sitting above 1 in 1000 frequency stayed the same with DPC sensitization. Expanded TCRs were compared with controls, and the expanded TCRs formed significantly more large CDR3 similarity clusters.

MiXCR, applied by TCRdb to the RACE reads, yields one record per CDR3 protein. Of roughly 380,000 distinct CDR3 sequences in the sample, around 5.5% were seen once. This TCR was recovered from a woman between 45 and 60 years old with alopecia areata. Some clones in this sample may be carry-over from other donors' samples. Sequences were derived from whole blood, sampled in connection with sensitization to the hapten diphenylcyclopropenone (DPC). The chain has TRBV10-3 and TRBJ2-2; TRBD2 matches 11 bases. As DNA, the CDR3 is TGTGCCATCAGTGGGACTCCTCTAGCGGGGGGATCCACCGTGAACACCGGGGAGCTGTTTTTT. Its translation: CAISGTPLAGGSTVNTGELFF.